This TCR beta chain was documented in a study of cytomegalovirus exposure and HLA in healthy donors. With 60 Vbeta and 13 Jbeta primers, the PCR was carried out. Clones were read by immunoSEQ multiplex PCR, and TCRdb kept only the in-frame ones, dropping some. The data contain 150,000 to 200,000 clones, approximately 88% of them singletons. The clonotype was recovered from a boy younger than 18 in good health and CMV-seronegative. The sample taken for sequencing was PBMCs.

The CDR3 loop is CATGQGSGNQPQHF. The CDR3 DNA reads TGTGCCACCGGACAGGGAAGCGGGAATCAGCCCCAGCATTTT. The V call is TRBV6-1, the J call TRBJ1-5; TRBD1 matches at 8 bases. In germline, CDR1 is MNHNS, CDR2 SASEGT. After removal of 10 bases from V and 4 bases from J, the junction contained 9 bases not matched to a gene. CDR3 length: 14 amino acids.